This paragraph covers one T cell receptor beta chain sequence. The antigen is unknown. Compared with germline, one end of the junction differs, possibly owing to a read error. 5'RACE template switching produced TCR cDNA carrying a universal primer site and UMIs. TCRdb independently ran MiXCR on the 5' RACE reads; one entry per CDR3 protein. The data contain 60,000 to 85,000 distinct CDR3 sequences, approximately 6.5% of them singletons. The record originates from a study of T cells after yellow fever vaccination. Study background: The authors prepared low-cell-number fractions using SMART-Seq v4 Ultra Low Input. Study-wide findings and caveats: High-abundance clonotypes from the bulk population could contaminate FACS-sorted repertoires. Peaking on day 5 versus 15, the secondary response was faster but weaker.

The receptor was isolated from a man between 18 and 35 years old who received the YFV17D yellow fever vaccine. Sequenced here: CD8+ T cells sorted from PBMCs, sampled roughly 5 days after the first yellow fever vaccination.

The CDR3 DNA reads as TGTGCCAGCAGTCCCTTTCTCGGGGGGCACGAGACCCACTACTTC. It translates to CASSPFLGGHETHYF. The genes are TRBV12-3 or TRBV12-4 and TRBJ2-5, with TRBD2 as a possible D gene (7 bases). The CDR3 has 15 amino acids.